A single T cell receptor beta chain is shown here with its context. The record originates from a study of Ad26.COV2.S vaccination and SARS-CoV-2 variants. Study background: This donor came from the COV1001 trial of Ad26.COV2.S.

TCRdb keeps only in-frame clones here, not all; method: immunoSEQ multiplex PCR. The data show about 680,000 clones, 89% seen once. The treatment denotes: some 20 received Ad26.COV2.S at low or high dose, single or two shots; roughly five received placebo; per-sample allocation not given. Samples analyzed were those drawn on day 63 after the first vaccine or placebo injection. At a Boston site, the person donating was an adult of 18-55 years. The administered vaccine (an Ad26 vector) expressed Wuhan-strain SARS-CoV-2 spike. Per the germline V gene, CDR1 is ENHRY and CDR2 is SYGVKD. Trimming took off 3 bases at V and 6 bases at J, with 6 bases between the two ends. The length of the CDR3 is 12 residues.

This chain links TRBV10-3 with TRBJ1-5, with D uncertain. The receptor's source is a person aged 18 to 59 who received the Ad26.COV2.S COVID-19 vaccine or a placebo. The sequenced sample was peripheral blood, obtained in a trial of Ad26.COV2.S vaccine versus placebo. CDR3 coding DNA: TGTGCCATCAGTGAAGTGGGTCAGCCCCAGCATTTT. As protein: CAISEVGQPQHF.